Each of the 20 T cell receptor beta chains below was sequenced from the same sample in a study of blood T cells in healthy people across ages. A second PCR, run for about 7 to 11 cycles, used a sample-barcoded 5' primer plus a J-beta primer mix. TCRdb re-derived calls from the 5' RACE reads in MiXCR, one entry per CDR3 protein. The sample has approximately 730,000 distinct CDR3 sequences; more than 40% are singletons. The specimen was blood. All receptors come from a woman aged 55-70 years in good health.

This clonotype was recorded only once. The genes are TRBV28 and TRBJ2-7; 7 bases agree with TRBD2. The CDR3 is 12 residues long. With 8 bases clipped from V and 5 bases from J, the junction kept 6 bases outside the gene matches. Germline lookup yields CDR1 MDHEN and CDR2 SYDVKM. Here the CDR3 DNA reads TGTGCCAGCGGACACCGGGGGGACGAGCAGTACTTC. Amino acid sequence: CASGHRGDEQYF.

The chain employs TRBV3-1 and TRBJ1-1; 8 bases agree with TRBD1. The V segment lost 4 bases and the J segment 10 bases; nucleotides outside the gene matches: 11. The germline V gene encodes CDR1 LGHDT and CDR2 YNNKEL (reference sequence). This CDR3 comprises 14 residues. For the CDR3, the DNA is TGTGCCAGCAGCCGCGCCCAGGGGGCCAGAGGAGCTTTCTTT. It translates to CASSRAQGARGAFF.

This clonotype was counted at least ten times. The V gene is TRBV15, the J gene TRBJ2-3; D gene ambiguous. The CDR3 consists of 11 residues. Trimming pared 0 bases from V and 6 bases from J, leaving 1 base between. CDR1 is LNHNV, CDR2 YYDKDF, per germline (reference sequence). Here the CDR3 DNA reads TGTGCCACCAGCAGAGATGATACGCAGTATTTT. Protein product: CATSRDDTQYF.

This clonotype occurred a few times. It may be a read error: a sequence one base away is much more abundant. The chain employs TRBV9 and TRBJ2-7, with D perhaps given as TRBD1 or TRBD2 (5 bases each). The CDR3 runs to 15 residues. With 7 bases removed from V and 1 base from J, the gap between germline ends came to 18 bases. CDR1 SGDLS and CDR2 YYNGEE come from the germline V gene. The CDR3 DNA reads as TGTGCCAGCGGCCTTGGGACCCTGGCTTCCTACGAGCAGTACTTC. Residues: CASGLGTLASYEQYF.

The chain has TRBV4-1 and TRBJ2-3; 7 bases are a match to TRBD2. Germline CDR1 reads MGHRA; CDR2 reads YSYEKL. V lost 2 bases, J lost 3 bases, and 2 bases stayed unmatched. The CDR3 spans 14 residues. The CDR3 loop is CASSQKAGTDTQYF. CDR3 sequence (DNA): TGCGCCAGCAGCCAAAAAGCGGGGACAGATACGCAGTATTTT.

V gene TRBV24-1 combines with J gene TRBJ1-2; 8 bases agree with TRBD1. This CDR3 contains 12 residues. From germline, CDR1 is KGHDR and CDR2 SFDVKD. J gave up 7 bases and V 9 bases, and 6 bases lay outside the gene matches. As DNA, the CDR3 is TGTGCCACCGATGCCAGGGGGCCTGGCTACACCTTC. This translates into CATDARGPGYTF.

This chain connects TRBV5-6 to TRBJ2-5; D is unclear. CDR3 size: 12 residues. The V and J ends lost 0 bases and 5 bases respectively, with 5 bases between them. Germline CDR1 SGHDT, CDR2 YYEEEE. CDR3 sequence reads: CASSLVKETQYF. The CDR3 DNA follows: TGTGCCAGCAGCTTGGTAAAGGAGACCCAGTACTTC.

The rearrangement joins TRBV9 to TRBJ2-1, with D tentatively TRBD2 (7 bases). Trimming stripped 2 bases from V and 13 bases from J, with 22 bases between. The CDR3 contains 15 residues. Germline V CDR1 and CDR2: SGDLS, YYNGEE. DNA for the CDR3: TGTGCCAGCAGCGTTTCGACGGGGGGCGCGGAGACCCAGTTCTTC. This sequence encodes CASSVSTGGAETQFF.

The chain has TRBV20-1 and TRBJ1-2, with D perhaps TRBD1 (5 bases). The V and J ends lost 3 bases and 4 bases respectively, with 18 bases between them. The germline V gene encodes CDR1 DFQATT and CDR2 SNEGSKA (reference sequence). The CDR3 contains 15 residues. The DNA of the CDR3 is TGCAGTGCTAGTGCCGGGACCGGGGGTGCCTATGGCTACACCTTC. It yields the protein CSASAGTGGAYGYTF.

Concerning this clonotype itself: This could be a read error, since a much larger clone is one nucleotide away. This chain joins TRBV27 and TRBJ1-2; no clear D. This CDR3 spans 12 amino acids. Germline V CDR1 and CDR2: MNHEY, SMNVEV (reference sequence). In DNA, the CDR3 is TGTGCCAACAGTTTAGGCGGGGATGGCTACACCTTC. Its translation: CANSLGGDGYTF.

The V and J genes are TRBV18 and TRBJ2-7, with TRBD1 as a possible D gene (6 bases). The CDR3 has 15 residues. With 3 bases removed from V and 2 bases from J, the gap between germline ends came to 14 bases. Germline loops: CDR1 KGHSH, CDR2 LQKENI. CDR3 DNA: TGTGCCAGCTCACCCAGACAGGATGCTCCCTACGAGCAGTACTTC. Its translation: CASSPRQDAPYEQYF.

This clonotype showed up just a few times. V gene TRBV9 combines with J gene TRBJ1-2; D gene ambiguous. The CDR3 is 13 residues long. The V end was cut by 0 bases, the J end by 8 bases, with 11 bases between. From germline, CDR1 is SGDLS and CDR2 YYNGEE. CDR3 DNA sequence: TGTGCCAGCAGCGTAGAGACACTTGGAGGCTACACCTTC. This translates into CASSVETLGGYTF.

This clonotype occurred many times. The J gene is TRBJ2-4, the V gene TRBV7-2; D might be TRBD2 (6 bases). V gave up 7 bases and J gave up 5 bases, with 15 bases separating them. Germline CDR1 and CDR2: SGHTA and FQGNSA. The CDR3 runs to 14 residues. This CDR3 reads CASKEGWSQNIQYF. CDR3 nucleotides: TGTGCCAGCAAGGAGGGATGGAGCCAAAACATTCAGTACTTC.

This clonotype was picked up one time. This chain joins TRBV20-1 and TRBJ2-1, with 8 positions matching TRBD2. J gave up 4 bases and V 8 bases, and 7 bases lay outside the gene matches. In germline, CDR1 is DFQATT, CDR2 SNEGSKA (reference sequence). The CDR3 is made up of 13 amino acids. The CDR3 loop reads CSCLSGTYNEQFF. The CDR3 region has the DNA TGCAGTTGCCTTAGCGGGACTTACAATGAGCAGTTCTTC.

With respect to this clonotype: This may be a read error, as it is one base from a much larger clone. The chain joins TRBV10-3 to TRBJ2-5, with D maybe TRBD2 (5 bases). Trimming stripped 8 bases from V and 11 bases from J, with 21 bases between. This CDR3 is 13 amino acids long. From germline, CDR1 is ENHRY and CDR2 SYGVKD. The CDR3 loop reads CAIGRAGGNEQYF. As DNA, the CDR3 is TGTGCCATCGGACGGGCCGGAGGCAATGAGCAGTACTTC.

This clonotype was found many times. The J gene is TRBJ2-5, the V gene TRBV3-1, with D possibly being TRBD2 (5 bases). Germline loops: CDR1 LGHDT, CDR2 YNNKEL (reference sequence). CDR3 length: 16 amino acids. V lost 0 bases and J lost 3, with 14 bases in between. The CDR3, as DNA: TGTGCCAGCAGCCAAGATCTAGCATCGAGAAAAGAGACCCAGTACTTC. Translation: CASSQDLASRKETQYF.

Only a few counts were recorded for this clonotype. This chain uses TRBV9 with TRBJ1-2, with a weak D call TRBD1 (5 bases). V lost 0 bases to trimming and J lost 5 bases, with 14 bases between them. Looked up from germline, CDR1 is SGDLS and CDR2 is YYNGEE. The CDR3 totals 15 residues. CDR3 nucleotide sequence: TGTGCCAGCAGCGTAGGCGAGGGGAGAGGGTATGGCTACACCTTC. Protein sequence: CASSVGEGRGYGYTF.

This clonotype was detected a few times. The chain links TRBV12-3 or TRBV12-4 to TRBJ1-1; unclear D gene. Trimming cost V 5 bases and J 1 base, with 8 bases left between them. The CDR3 runs to 13 residues. DNA for the CDR3: TGTGCCAGCAGTCCCGTCGGGAACACTGAAGCTTTCTTT. It codes for CASSPVGNTEAFF.

The chain uses TRBV2 and TRBJ2-1, with D possibly matching TRBD2 (5 bases). V lost 0 bases and J lost 6, with 9 bases in between. The CDR3 extends over 14 amino acids. CDR1 is SNHLY, CDR2 FYNNEI, per germline. CDR3 sequence (DNA): TGTGCCAGCAGTGAAGCCTATACTAGCAATGAGCAGTTCTTC. This sequence encodes CASSEAYTSNEQFF.

The chain employs TRBV6-5 and TRBJ2-7, with a weak D call TRBD2 (7 bases). The CDR3 has 14 residues. CDR1 is MNHEY and CDR2 is SVGAGI in the germline V gene. Trimming took 5 bases from V and 4 from J, leaving 15 bases between them. CDR3 loop: CASSVQGGAYEQYF. The CDR3 bases are TGTGCCAGCAGTGTACAGGGAGGGGCGTACGAGCAGTACTTC.